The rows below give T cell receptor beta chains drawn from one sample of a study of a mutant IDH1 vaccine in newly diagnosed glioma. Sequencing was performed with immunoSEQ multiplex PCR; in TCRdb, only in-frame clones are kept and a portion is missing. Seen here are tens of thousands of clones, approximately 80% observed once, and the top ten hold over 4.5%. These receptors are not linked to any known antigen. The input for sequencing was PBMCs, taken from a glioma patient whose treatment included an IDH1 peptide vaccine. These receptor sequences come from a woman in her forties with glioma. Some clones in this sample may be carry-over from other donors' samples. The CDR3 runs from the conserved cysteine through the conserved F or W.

CDR3aa: CASSERVEAFF
v_gene: TRBV25-1
j_gene: TRBJ1-1

CDR3aa: CASSMSGGHPYEQYF
v_gene: TRBV5-6
j_gene: TRBJ2-7

CDR3aa: CASSSVGSRFYGYTF
v_gene: TRBV7-2
j_gene: TRBJ1-2

CDR3aa: CASSRGTGAYEQYF
v_gene: TRBV19
j_gene: TRBJ2-7

CDR3aa: CASRDGGGPGETQYF
v_gene: TRBV6-5
j_gene: TRBJ2-5

CDR3aa: CAISEGSHLAKNIQYF
v_gene: TRBV10-3
j_gene: TRBJ2-4

CDR3aa: CASSSGLAGYQETQYF
v_gene: TRBV7-3
j_gene: TRBJ2-5

CDR3aa: CATSRSPGREETQYF
v_gene: TRBV15
j_gene: TRBJ2-5

CDR3aa: CASSLGQGAQYGYTF
v_gene: TRBV7-9
j_gene: TRBJ1-2

CDR3aa: CASSLSSNLYEQYF
v_gene: TRBV27
j_gene: TRBJ2-7

CDR3aa: CASSLGGTGVNQPQHF
v_gene: TRBV5-1
j_gene: TRBJ1-5

CDR3aa: CASKKVPENNSPLHF
v_gene: TRBV2
j_gene: TRBJ1-6

CDR3aa: CASRQGRRQPQHF
v_gene: TRBV23-1
j_gene: TRBJ1-5

CDR3aa: CASGTPRGGKAFF
v_gene: TRBV9
j_gene: TRBJ1-1

CDR3aa: CASSSESGNRNYGYTF
v_gene: TRBV11-1
j_gene: TRBJ1-2

CDR3aa: CASSLAGGRQETQYF
v_gene: TRBV7-9
j_gene: TRBJ2-5

CDR3aa: CASRGVLMNTEAFF
v_gene: TRBV19
j_gene: TRBJ1-1

CDR3aa: CASSGPGTSGGTDTQYF
v_gene: TRBV25-1
j_gene: TRBJ2-3

CDR3aa: CASRRDWRDTGELFF
v_gene: TRBV10-2
j_gene: TRBJ2-2

CDR3aa: CASSVYPPADLYGYTF
v_gene: TRBV2
j_gene: TRBJ1-2

CDR3aa: CASSQDSAGVKYF
v_gene: TRBV4-3
j_gene: TRBJ2-7

CDR3aa: CASSPGPNSGNTIYF
v_gene: TRBV7-2
j_gene: TRBJ1-3

CDR3aa: CASSESNRGNTIYF
v_gene: TRBV25-1
j_gene: TRBJ1-3

CDR3aa: CAKPPRALDTQYF
v_gene: TRBV10-3
j_gene: TRBJ2-3

CDR3aa: CASKVTGPSGNTIYF
v_gene: TRBV19
j_gene: TRBJ1-3

CDR3aa: CASSDDAGGEKLFF
v_gene: TRBV25-1
j_gene: TRBJ1-4

CDR3aa: CSVTGTGRAGELFF
v_gene: TRBV29-1
j_gene: TRBJ2-2

CDR3aa: CASGTGGYEKLFF
v_gene: TRBV18
j_gene: TRBJ1-4

CDR3aa: CASSQEVSAGGYNEQFF
v_gene: TRBV4-3
j_gene: TRBJ2-1

CDR3aa: CASSESGYYEQYF
v_gene: TRBV10-1
j_gene: TRBJ2-7

CDR3aa: CSVDVRDTYSYEQYF
v_gene: TRBV29-1
j_gene: -

CDR3aa: CASSVKAGGYEQYF
v_gene: TRBV9
j_gene: TRBJ2-7

CDR3aa: CASSQPYRGSYEQYF
v_gene: TRBV4-1
j_gene: TRBJ2-7

CDR3aa: CASSVGQGLYTEAFF
v_gene: TRBV25-1
j_gene: TRBJ1-1

CDR3aa: CASSQESAFGGELFF
v_gene: TRBV4-3
j_gene: TRBJ2-2

CDR3aa: CASSVGGLAGQETQYF
v_gene: TRBV9
j_gene: TRBJ2-5

CDR3aa: CASSEARQTLTDTQYF
v_gene: TRBV6-1
j_gene: TRBJ2-3

CDR3aa: CASTSGGAGDTQYF
v_gene: TRBV6-1
j_gene: TRBJ2-3

CDR3aa: CAWYPYDLGGHNEQFF
v_gene: TRBV30
j_gene: TRBJ2-1

CDR3aa: CASSRQGPSYEQYF
v_gene: TRBV7-9
j_gene: TRBJ2-7

CDR3aa: CAWISWGDTIYF
v_gene: TRBV30
j_gene: TRBJ1-3

CDR3aa: CASNPRDRGGYTF
v_gene: TRBV5-1
j_gene: TRBJ1-2